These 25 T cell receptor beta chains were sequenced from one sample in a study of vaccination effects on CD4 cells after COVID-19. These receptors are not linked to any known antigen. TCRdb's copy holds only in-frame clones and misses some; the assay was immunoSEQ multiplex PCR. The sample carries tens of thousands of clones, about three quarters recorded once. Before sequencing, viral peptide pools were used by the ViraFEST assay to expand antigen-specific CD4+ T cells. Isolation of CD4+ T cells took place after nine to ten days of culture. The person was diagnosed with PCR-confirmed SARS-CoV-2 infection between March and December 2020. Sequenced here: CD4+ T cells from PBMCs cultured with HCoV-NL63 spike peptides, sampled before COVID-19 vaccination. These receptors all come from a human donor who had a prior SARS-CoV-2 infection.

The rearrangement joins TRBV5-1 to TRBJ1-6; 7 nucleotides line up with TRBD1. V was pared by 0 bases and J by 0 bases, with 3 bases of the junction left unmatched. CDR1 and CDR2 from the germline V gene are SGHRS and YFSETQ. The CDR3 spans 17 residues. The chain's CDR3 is CASSLEGQSSYNSPLHF. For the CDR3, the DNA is TGCGCCAGCAGCTTGGAGGGACAGAGCTCCTATAATTCACCCCTCCACTTT.

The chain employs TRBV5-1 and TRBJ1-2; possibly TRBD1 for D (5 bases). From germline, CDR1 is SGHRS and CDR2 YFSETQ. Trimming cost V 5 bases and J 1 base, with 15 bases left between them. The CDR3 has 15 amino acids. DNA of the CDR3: TGCGCCAGCAGAGGACGGGGCGCAGGTAACTATGGCTACACCTTC. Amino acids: CASRGRGAGNYGYTF. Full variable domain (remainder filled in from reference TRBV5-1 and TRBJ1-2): KAGVTQTPRYLIKTRGQQVTLSCSPISGHRSVSWYQQTPGQGLQFLFEYFSETQRNKGNFPGRFSGRQFSNSRSEMNVSTLELGDSALYLCASRGRGAGNYGYTFGSGTRLTVV.

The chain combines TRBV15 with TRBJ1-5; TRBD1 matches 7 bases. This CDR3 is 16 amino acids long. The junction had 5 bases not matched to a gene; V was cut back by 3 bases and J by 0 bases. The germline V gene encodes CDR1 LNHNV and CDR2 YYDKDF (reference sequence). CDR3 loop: CATSRQGGYSNQPQHF. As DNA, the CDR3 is TGTGCCACCAGCAGGCAGGGGGGGTATAGCAATCAGCCCCAGCATTTT.

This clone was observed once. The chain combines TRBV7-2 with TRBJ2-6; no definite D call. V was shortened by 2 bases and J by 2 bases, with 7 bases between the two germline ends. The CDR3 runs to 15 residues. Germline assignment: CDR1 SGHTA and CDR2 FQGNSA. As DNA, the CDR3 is TGTGCCAGCAGCTTAAATCCGGCTGGGGCCAACGTCCTGACTTTC. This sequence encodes CASSLNPAGANVLTF.

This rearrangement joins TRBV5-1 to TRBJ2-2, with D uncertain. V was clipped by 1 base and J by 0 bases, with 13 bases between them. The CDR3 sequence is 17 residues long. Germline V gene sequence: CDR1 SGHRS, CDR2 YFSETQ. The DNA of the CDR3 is TGCGCCAGCAGCTTGCGGTCAATACGAGCGAACACCGGGGAGCTGTTTTTT. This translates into CASSLRSIRANTGELFF.

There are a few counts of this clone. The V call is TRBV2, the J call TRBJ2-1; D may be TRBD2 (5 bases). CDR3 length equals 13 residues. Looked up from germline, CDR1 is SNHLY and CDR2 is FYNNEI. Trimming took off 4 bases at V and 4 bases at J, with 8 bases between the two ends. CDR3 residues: CASSGSGYNEQFF. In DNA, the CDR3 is TGTGCCAGCAGTGGCTCGGGGTACAATGAGCAGTTCTTC.

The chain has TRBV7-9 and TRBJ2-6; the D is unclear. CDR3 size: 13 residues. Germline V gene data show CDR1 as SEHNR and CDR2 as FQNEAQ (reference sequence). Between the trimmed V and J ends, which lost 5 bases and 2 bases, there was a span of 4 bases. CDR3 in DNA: TGTGCCAGCAGCCGGGCTGGGGCCAACGTCCTGACTTTC. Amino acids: CASSRAGANVLTF.

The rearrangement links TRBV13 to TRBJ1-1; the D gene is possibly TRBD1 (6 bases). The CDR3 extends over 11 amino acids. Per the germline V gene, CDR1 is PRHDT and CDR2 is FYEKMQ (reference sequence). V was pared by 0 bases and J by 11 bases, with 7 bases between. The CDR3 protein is CASSLGGQAFF. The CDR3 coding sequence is TGTGCCAGCAGCTTAGGTGGACAGGCTTTCTTT.

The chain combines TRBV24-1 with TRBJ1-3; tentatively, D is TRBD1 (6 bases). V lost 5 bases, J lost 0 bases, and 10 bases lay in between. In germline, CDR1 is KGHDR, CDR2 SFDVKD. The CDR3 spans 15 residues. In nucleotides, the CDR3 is TGTGCCACCAGTGCTCCGGACAGCTCTGGAAACACCATATATTTT. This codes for CATSAPDSSGNTIYF.

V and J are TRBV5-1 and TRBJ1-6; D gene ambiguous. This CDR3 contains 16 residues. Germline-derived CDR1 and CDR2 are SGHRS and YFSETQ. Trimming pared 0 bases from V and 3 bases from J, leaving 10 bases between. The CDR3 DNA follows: TGCGCCAGCAGCTTGGCGGGGAAACGCTATAATTCACCCCTCCACTTT. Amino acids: CASSLAGKRYNSPLHF.

The CDR3 DNA reads TGTGCCAGTAAGAAGGTGGGGGGAATCTACAATGAGCAGTTCTTC. It encodes CASKKVGGIYNEQFF. This chain uses TRBV19 with TRBJ2-1, with D possibly TRBD2 on 6 matching bases. Trimming cost V 7 bases and J 3 bases, with 16 bases left between them. This CDR3 region has 15 residues. CDR1 and CDR2 from the germline V gene are LNHDA and SQIVND (reference sequence).

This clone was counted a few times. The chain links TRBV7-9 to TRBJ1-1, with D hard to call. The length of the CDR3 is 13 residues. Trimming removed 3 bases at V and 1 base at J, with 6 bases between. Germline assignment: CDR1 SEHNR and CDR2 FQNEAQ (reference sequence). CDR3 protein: CASSLGWNTEAFF. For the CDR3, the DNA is TGTGCCAGCAGCTTGGGATGGAACACTGAAGCTTTCTTT.

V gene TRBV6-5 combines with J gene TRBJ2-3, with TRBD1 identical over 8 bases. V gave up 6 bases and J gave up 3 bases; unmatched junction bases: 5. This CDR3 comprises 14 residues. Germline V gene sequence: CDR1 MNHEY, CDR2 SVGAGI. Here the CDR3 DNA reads TGTGCCAGCAGCCGCCAGGGGGCGACAGATACGCAGTATTTT. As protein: CASSRQGATDTQYF.

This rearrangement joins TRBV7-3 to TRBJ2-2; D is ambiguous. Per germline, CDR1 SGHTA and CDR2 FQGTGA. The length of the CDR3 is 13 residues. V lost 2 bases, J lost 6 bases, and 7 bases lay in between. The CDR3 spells CASSLPPPGELFF. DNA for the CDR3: TGTGCCAGCAGCTTACCGCCCCCCGGGGAGCTGTTTTTT.

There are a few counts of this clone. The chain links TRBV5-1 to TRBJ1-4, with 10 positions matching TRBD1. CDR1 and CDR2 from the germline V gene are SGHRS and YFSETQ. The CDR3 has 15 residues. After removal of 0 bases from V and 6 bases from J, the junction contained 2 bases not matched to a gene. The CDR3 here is CASSLEGQGHEKLFF. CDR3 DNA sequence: TGCGCCAGCAGCTTGGAGGGACAGGGGCATGAAAAACTGTTTTTT.

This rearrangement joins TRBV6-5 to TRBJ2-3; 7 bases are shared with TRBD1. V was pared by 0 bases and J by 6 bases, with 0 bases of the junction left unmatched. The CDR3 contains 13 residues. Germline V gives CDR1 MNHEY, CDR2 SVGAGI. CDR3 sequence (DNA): TGTGCCAGCAGTTACTCCAGGGGGGATACGCAGTATTTT. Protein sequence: CASSYSRGDTQYF.

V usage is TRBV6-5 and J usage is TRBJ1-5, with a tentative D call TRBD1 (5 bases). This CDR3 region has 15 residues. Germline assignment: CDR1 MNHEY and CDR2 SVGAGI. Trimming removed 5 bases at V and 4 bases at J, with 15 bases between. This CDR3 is CASSPGRPNNQPQHF. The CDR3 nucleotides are TGTGCCAGCAGTCCGGGACGGCCAAATAATCAGCCCCAGCATTTT.

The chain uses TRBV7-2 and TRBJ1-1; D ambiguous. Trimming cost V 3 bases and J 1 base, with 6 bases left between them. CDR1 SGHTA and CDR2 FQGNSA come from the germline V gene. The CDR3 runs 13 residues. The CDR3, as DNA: TGTGCCAGCAGCTTGGAGCAGAACACTGAAGCTTTCTTT. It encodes CASSLEQNTEAFF.

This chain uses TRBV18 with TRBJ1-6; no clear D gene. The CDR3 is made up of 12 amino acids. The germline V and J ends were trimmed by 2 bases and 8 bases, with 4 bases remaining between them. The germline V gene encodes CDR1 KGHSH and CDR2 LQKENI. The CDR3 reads CASSPGYSPLHF. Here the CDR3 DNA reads TGTGCCAGCTCACCAGGGTATTCACCCCTCCACTTT.

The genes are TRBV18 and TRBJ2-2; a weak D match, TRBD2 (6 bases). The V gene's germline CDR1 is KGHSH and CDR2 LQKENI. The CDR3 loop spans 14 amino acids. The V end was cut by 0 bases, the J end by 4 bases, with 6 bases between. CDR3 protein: CASSPPGGTGELFF. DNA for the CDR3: TGTGCCAGCTCACCACCGGGGGGCACCGGGGAGCTGTTTTTT. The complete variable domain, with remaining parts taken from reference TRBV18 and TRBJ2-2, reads NAGVMQNPRHLVRRRGQEARLRCSPMKGHSHVYWYRQLPEEGLKFMVYLQKENIIDESGMPKERFSAEFPKEGPSILRIQQVVRGDSAAYFCASSPPGGTGELFFGEGSRLTVL.

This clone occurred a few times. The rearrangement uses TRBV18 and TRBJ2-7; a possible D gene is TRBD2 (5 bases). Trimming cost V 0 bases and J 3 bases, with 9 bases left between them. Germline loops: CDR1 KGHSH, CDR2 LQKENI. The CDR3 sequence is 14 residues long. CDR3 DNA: TGTGCCAGCTCACCACCGAGCGGATTCTACGAGCAGTACTTC. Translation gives CASSPPSGFYEQYF.

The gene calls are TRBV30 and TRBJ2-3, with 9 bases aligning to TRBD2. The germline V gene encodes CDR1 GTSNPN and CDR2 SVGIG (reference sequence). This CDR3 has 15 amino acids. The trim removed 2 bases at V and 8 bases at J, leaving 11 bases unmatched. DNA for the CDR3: TGTGCCTGGAGTCGCGGGAGGGCCTCTGACGCTACGCAGTATTTT. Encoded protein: CAWSRGRASDATQYF.

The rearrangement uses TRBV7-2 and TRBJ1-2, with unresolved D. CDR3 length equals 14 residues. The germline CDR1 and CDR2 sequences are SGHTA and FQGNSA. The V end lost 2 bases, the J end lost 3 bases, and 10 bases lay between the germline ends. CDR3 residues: CASSLKGLDYGYTF. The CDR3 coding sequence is TGTGCCAGCAGCTTAAAAGGCTTGGACTATGGCTACACCTTC.

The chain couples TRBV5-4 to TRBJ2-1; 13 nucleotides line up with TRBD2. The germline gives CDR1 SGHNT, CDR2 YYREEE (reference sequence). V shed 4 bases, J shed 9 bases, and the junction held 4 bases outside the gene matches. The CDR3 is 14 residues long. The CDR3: CASSPGLAGTEQFF. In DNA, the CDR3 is TGTGCCAGCAGCCCGGGACTAGCGGGAACTGAGCAGTTCTTC.

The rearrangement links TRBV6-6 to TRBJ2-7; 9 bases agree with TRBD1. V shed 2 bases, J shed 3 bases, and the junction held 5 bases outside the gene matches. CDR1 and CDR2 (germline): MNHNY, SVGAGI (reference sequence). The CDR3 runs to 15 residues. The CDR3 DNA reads TGTGCCAGCAGTTACCCGGGACAGGGTAACTACGAGCAGTACTTC. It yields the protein CASSYPGQGNYEQYF.